Given below is one TCR beta chain in context. Trimming removed 6 bases at V and 8 bases at J, with 8 bases between. CDR3 length equals 12 residues. Profiled with immunoSEQ multiplex PCR; TCRdb holds only in-frame clones, not every one. The table lists 250,000 to 350,000 clones, roughly 90% of them singletons, with 1.1% in the top ten. In terms of age and location, participants ranged from about 18 to 95 years and lived in about two dozen US areas. Recovered participants had two consecutive negative NP/OP PCR tests, healthcare professional clearance, or symptom resolution. This sample is part of a study of blood T cell repertoires in COVID-19. Across the study: From the United States, Italy and Spain came samples of acute and convalescent COVID-19. T cells, B-cell-depleted T cells, or PBMCs supplied cDNA or gDNA.

This TCR was recovered from a woman younger than 45 who had recovered from COVID-19. Source material: PBMCs or T cells enriched from blood (not recorded which). This rearrangement joins TRBV12-3 or TRBV12-4 to TRBJ1-6, with D unclear. CDR3 DNA: TGTGCCAGCAGGTTGTCGGATTCACCCCTCCACTTT. It translates to CASRLSDSPLHF.